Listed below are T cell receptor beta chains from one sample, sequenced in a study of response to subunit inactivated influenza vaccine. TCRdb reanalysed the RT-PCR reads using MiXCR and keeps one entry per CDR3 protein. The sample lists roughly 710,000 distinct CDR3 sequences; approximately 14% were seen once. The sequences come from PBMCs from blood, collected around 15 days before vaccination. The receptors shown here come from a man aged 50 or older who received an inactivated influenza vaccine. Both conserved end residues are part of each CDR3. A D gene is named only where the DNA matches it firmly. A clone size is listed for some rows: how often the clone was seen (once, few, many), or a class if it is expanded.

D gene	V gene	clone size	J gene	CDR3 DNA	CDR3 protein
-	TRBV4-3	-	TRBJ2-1	TGCGCCAGCAGCCAACTCGAGACGAACAATGAGCAGTTCTTC	CASSQLETNNEQFF
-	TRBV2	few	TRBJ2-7	TGTGCCAGCAGTGAGCAACCGGGACTCTACTACGAGCAGTACTTC	CASSEQPGLYYEQYF
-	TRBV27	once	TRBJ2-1	TGTGCCAGCAGTTTCCAGACTCCTGCAATGCAGTTCTTC	CASSFQTPAMQFF
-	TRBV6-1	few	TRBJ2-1	TGTGCCTGCTTCGACGTCTTTCTACCGATCAATGAGCAGTTCTTC	CACFDVFLPINEQFF
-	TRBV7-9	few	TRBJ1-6	TGTGCCAGCAGCTTAGCAGCCGGACAGTATTCACCCCTCCACTTT	CASSLAAGQYSPLHF
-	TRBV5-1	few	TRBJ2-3	TGCGCCAGCAAACGCACTCGAACCGACACAGATACGCAGTATTTT	CASKRTRTDTDTQYF
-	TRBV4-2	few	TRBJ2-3	TGTGCCAGCAGCCAAGATCGGGCCCCGATGGGGACAGATACGCAGTATTTT	CASSQDRAPMGTDTQYF
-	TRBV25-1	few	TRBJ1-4	TGTGCCAGCAGTCGCCCGGGACCGTATGAAAAACTGTTTTTT	CASSRPGPYEKLFF
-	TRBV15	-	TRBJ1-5	TGTGCCACCAGCAGAGCAAGTCTGGCCGAAGATAGCAATCAGCCCCAGCATTTT	CATSRASLAEDSNQPQHF
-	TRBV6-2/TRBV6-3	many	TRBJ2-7	TGTGCCAGCAGTTACGGGCCCTACGAGCAGTACTTC	CASSYGPYEQYF
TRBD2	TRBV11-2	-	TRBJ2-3	TGTGCCAGCAGGAACCCGGGCGGGAGGGCCAAAGATACGCAGTATTTT	CASRNPGGRAKDTQYF
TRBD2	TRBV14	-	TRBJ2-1	TGTGCCAGCAGCCTCAAAAGCGGGAGGTGGTACAATGAGCAGTTCTTC	CASSLKSGRWYNEQFF
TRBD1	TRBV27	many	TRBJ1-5	TGTGCCAGCAGTTCCGGGACCAGGGGGGTTCAGCCCCAGCATTTT	CASSSGTRGVQPQHF
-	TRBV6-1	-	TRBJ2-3	TGTGCCAGCAGCGTCCAGGATACGCAGTATTTT	CASSVQDTQYF
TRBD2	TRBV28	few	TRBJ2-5	TGTGCCAGCAGCCCACCGGGACTAGGGACCCAGTACTTC	CASSPPGLGTQYF
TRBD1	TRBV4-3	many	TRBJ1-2	TGCGCCAGCAGCCAAGACCTGAGGACAGGCTCGGAGGGGGGCTACACCTTC	CASSQDLRTGSEGGYTF
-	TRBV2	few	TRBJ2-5	TGTGCCAGCAGGGGGGAAGAGGAGACCCAGTACTTC	CASRGEEETQYF
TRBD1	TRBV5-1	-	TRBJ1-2	TGCGCCAGCAGCTTGTCGTCCGGGACAGGGGAAGGCTACACCTTC	CASSLSSGTGEGYTF
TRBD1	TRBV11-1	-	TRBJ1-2	TGTGCCAGCAGCTTAGGGGGACAGTATGGCTACACCTTC	CASSLGGQYGYTF
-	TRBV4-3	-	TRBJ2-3	TGCGCCAGCAGCCAAGATTGGAGTACCGATACGCAGTATTTT	CASSQDWSTDTQYF
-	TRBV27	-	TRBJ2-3	TGTGCCAGCAGGCCGGGCAGAGCCACAGATACGCAGTATTTT	CASRPGRATDTQYF
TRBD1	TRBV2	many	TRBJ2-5	TGTGCCAGCAGTCGAATAGGGGCCAGGGGGCTGAAGACCCAGTACTTC	CASSRIGARGLKTQYF
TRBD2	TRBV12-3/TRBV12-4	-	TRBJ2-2	TGTGCCAGCAGCCCCGGGGGGGGGCCCGCGGGGCTGTTTTTT	CASSPGGGPAGLFF
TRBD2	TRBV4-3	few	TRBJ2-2	TGCGCCAGCAGCCAAGTAGCGGGGGGAGGGAACACCGGGGAGCTGTTTTTT	CASSQVAGGGNTGELFF
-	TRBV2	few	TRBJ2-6	TGTGCCAGCAGTGATTGGATCTCTGGGGCCAACGTCCTGACTTTC	CASSDWISGANVLTF
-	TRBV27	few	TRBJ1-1	TGTGCCAGCAGTTTGCTCGGGGGTGGTATGGGCACTGAAGCTTTCTTT	CASSLLGGGMGTEAFF
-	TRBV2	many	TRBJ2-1	TGTGCCAGCAGTGAAGCGCTTCTGAGCTCCTACAATGAGCAGTTCTTC	CASSEALLSSYNEQFF
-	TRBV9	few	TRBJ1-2	TGTGCCAGCAGCGTAGGCCGGGCTCTTAACTATGGCTACACCTTC	CASSVGRALNYGYTF
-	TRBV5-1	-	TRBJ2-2	TGCGCCAGCAGCCTGGAGCGGACGGGCACCGGGGAGCTGTTTTTT	CASSLERTGTGELFF
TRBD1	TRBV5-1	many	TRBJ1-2	TGCGCCAGCAGGGGACAGCCTAACTATGGCTACACCTTC	CASRGQPNYGYTF
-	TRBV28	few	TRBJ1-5	TGTGCCACACGGGGGTTCCGACAGTCCAATCAGCCCCAGCATTTT	CATRGFRQSNQPQHF
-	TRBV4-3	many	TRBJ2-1	TGCGCCAGCAGCCAATACGGCCCAAAACAAACGGGCCACAATGAGCAGTTCTTC	CASSQYGPKQTGHNEQFF
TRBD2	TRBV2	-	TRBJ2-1	TGTGCCAGCAGTAAATCTTTAAGTCCCCGGACTAGCGGACCACCCTACAATGAGCAGTTCTTC	CASSKSLSPRTSGPPYNEQFF
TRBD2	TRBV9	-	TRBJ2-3	TGTGCCAGCAGCGTAGGGGGAGGGCAAGATACGCAGTATTTT	CASSVGGGQDTQYF
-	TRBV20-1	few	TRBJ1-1	TGCAGTGCTAGTGTAATCGGGGTTCTGAGTGGGACTGAAGCTTTCTTT	CSASVIGVLSGTEAFF
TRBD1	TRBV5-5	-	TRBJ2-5	TGTGCCAGCAGCTTGGGGGACAGGGGGGTATGGGAGACCCAGTACTTC	CASSLGDRGVWETQYF
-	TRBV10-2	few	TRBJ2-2	TGCGCCAGCAGTGAGTTCAGGGGCCCCAACACCGGGGAGCTGTTTTTT	CASSEFRGPNTGELFF
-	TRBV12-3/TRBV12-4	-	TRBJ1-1	TGTGCCAGCAGTTTTATGAAGTCTAGACCCGAAGCTTTCTTT	CASSFMKSRPEAFF
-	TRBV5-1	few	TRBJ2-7	TGCGCCAGCAGCTTGTTGGCGGAAACCTACGAGCAGTACTTC	CASSLLAETYEQYF
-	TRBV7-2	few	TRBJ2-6	TGTGCCAGCAGCCCTAGAGGAGGGGCCGGGGCCAACGTCCTGACTTTC	CASSPRGGAGANVLTF
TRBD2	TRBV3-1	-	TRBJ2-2	TGTGCCAGCAGCCAAGTGGGGAGGGAATCCGGGGAGCTGTTTTTT	CASSQVGRESGELFF
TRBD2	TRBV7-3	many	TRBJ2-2	TGTGCCAGCAGCGCTCAGACTAGCGGGAACACCGGGGAGCTGTTTTTT	CASSAQTSGNTGELFF
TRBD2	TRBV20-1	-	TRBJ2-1	TGCAGTGCTAAGAGGGTAGCGGGAGTGGTCTACAATGAGCAGTTCTTC	CSAKRVAGVVYNEQFF
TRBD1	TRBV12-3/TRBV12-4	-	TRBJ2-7	TGTGCCACTCAGATCGACAGGGGGTACTACGAGCAGTACTTC	CATQIDRGYYEQYF
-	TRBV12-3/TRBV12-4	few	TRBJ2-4	TGTGCCAGCAGTTTTTTGGCTAGCGAAACCAAAAACATTCAGTACTTC	CASSFLASETKNIQYF
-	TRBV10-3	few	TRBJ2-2	TGTGCCATCAGTGGCCCTAAGGACACCGGGGAGCTGTTTTTT	CAISGPKDTGELFF
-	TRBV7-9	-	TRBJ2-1	TGTGCCAGCAGCGAATTATCCAGGGTGAGCTCCTACAATGAGCAGTTCTTC	CASSELSRVSSYNEQFF
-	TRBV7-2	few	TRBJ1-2	TGTGCCAGCAGCTTAGTAGCAGGAATCTATGGCTACACCTTC	CASSLVAGIYGYTF
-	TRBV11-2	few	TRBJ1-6	TGTGCCAGCAGCTTATCTAAAGGATCACCCCTCCACTTT	CASSLSKGSPLHF
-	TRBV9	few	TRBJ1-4	TGTGCCAGCAGCGTAGCGGCAGGGGTAAATGAAAAACTGTTTTTT	CASSVAAGVNEKLFF
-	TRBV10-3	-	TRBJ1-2	TGTGCCATCAGTGAAGGACAGTCCTATGGCTACACCTTC	CAISEGQSYGYTF